A selection of T cell receptor beta chains follows, all from one sample in a study of blood T cell repertoires in COVID-19. Only in-frame clones appear in the TCRdb table, and some are missing; sequencing was by immunoSEQ multiplex PCR. This table has 150,000 to 180,000 clones, about 85% appearing once. The sample comprised peripheral blood. These receptors all stem from a woman aged 65 to 85 with acute or convalescent COVID-19. Both conserved end residues are part of each CDR3. A D gene is named only where the DNA matches it firmly. Size is stated for part of the rows, as once, few or many counts, or as a class when the clone is expanded.

V gene,J gene,clone size,D gene,CDR3 protein,CDR3 DNA
TRBV5-1,TRBJ2-5,NA,NA,CASSLGGAVGETQYF,TGCGCCAGCAGCTTGGGCGGGGCGGTCGGAGAGACCCAGTACTTC
TRBV27,TRBJ1-1,NA,NA,CASSLGHPNTEAFF,TGTGCCAGCAGTCTGGGACACCCGAACACTGAAGCTTTCTTT
TRBV1,TRBJ2-1,NA,NA,CTSSQALAGGPEEQFF,TGCACCAGCAGCCAAGCCCTAGCGGGGGGCCCGGAGGAGCAGTTCTTC
TRBV5-1,TRBJ2-3,NA,TRBD1,CASSSGMTGVTDTQYF,TGCGCCAGCAGCTCGGGGATGACAGGGGTGACAGATACGCAGTATTTT
TRBV3-1/TRBV3-2,TRBJ1-6,NA,NA,CASSQGAGLLNSPLHF,TGTGCCAGCAGCCAGGGAGCCGGACTGCTTAATTCACCCCTCCACTTT
TRBV7-2,TRBJ1-1,NA,TRBD1,CASSPRTGNTEAFF,TGTGCCAGCAGCCCTCGGACAGGGAACACTGAAGCTTTCTTT
TRBV30,TRBJ1-6,NA,TRBD1,CAWTRNRGTNSPLHF,TGTGCCTGGACCCGGAACAGGGGTACTAATTCACCCCTCCACTTT
TRBV28,TRBJ1-5,NA,NA,CASSSGVNQPQHF,TGTGCCAGCAGTTCGGGGGTAAATCAGCCCCAGCATTTT
TRBV20-1,TRBJ1-5,once,NA,CSASTNQPQHF,TGCAGTGCTAGTACTAATCAGCCCCAGCATTTT
TRBV6-5,TRBJ2-3,NA,TRBD2,CASSELAGGLGTQYF,TGTGCCAGCTCCGAACTAGCGGGGGGCTTGGGTACGCAGTATTTT
TRBV9,TRBJ2-5,NA,TRBD2,CASSVAPSGGRVETQYF,TGTGCCAGCAGCGTAGCCCCCAGCGGGGGCCGAGTGGAGACCCAGTACTTC
TRBV4-3,TRBJ2-5,once,TRBD2,CASSPLLSGGETQYF,TGCGCCAGCAGCCCCCTCCTTAGCGGGGGGGAGACCCAGTACTTC
TRBV4-1,TRBJ2-2,NA,TRBD1,CASSRWDRGRPGELFF,TGCGCCAGCAGCCGGTGGGACAGGGGGCGTCCCGGGGAGCTGTTTTTT
TRBV3-1/TRBV3-2,TRBJ2-1,NA,TRBD2,CASSKRIRTSGVNEQFF,TGTGCCAGCAGCAAAAGGATCCGGACTAGCGGAGTAAATGAGCAGTTCTTC
TRBV13,TRBJ2-5,NA,NA,CASSRFPLTGQETQYF,TGTGCCAGCAGCCGCTTCCCATTGACAGGCCAAGAGACCCAGTACTTC
TRBV19,TRBJ1-2,NA,NA,CASSRAGNYGYTF,TGTGCCAGTAGTAGGGCGGGGAACTATGGCTACACCTTC
TRBV28,TRBJ1-1,few,TRBD1,CASSTRNRQGMNTEAFF,TGTGCCAGCAGCACCCGGAACCGACAGGGAATGAACACTGAAGCTTTCTTT
TRBV7-3,TRBJ2-3,NA,TRBD1,CASSLTTGASTDTQYF,TGTGCCAGCAGCTTAACTACAGGGGCGAGCACAGATACGCAGTATTTT
TRBV10-3,TRBJ1-2,NA,TRBD1,CAIREDRDRDYGYTF,TGTGCCATCAGAGAAGACAGGGACCGGGACTATGGCTACACCTTC
TRBV29-1,TRBJ1-2,NA,NA,CSFLGGKQDGYTF,TGCAGCTTCCTGGGGGGAAAACAGGATGGCTACACCTTC
TRBV4-2,TRBJ2-2,NA,NA,CASSREGQANTGELFF,TGTGCCAGCAGCCGAGAGGGACAAGCGAACACCGGGGAGCTGTTTTTT
TRBV6-5,TRBJ1-2,NA,TRBD1,CASHPETGGRYGYTF,TGTGCCAGCCATCCCGAGACAGGGGGCCGTTATGGCTACACCTTC
TRBV5-1,TRBJ2-5,NA,TRBD2,CASSVGTSVETQYF,TGCGCCAGCAGCGTCGGGACTAGCGTAGAGACCCAGTACTTC
TRBV19,TRBJ2-3,NA,TRBD2,CASSILRTSATDTQYF,TGTGCCAGTAGTATACTCCGGACTAGCGCCACAGATACGCAGTATTTT
TRBV2,TRBJ2-7,NA,NA,CASSGQVPYEQYF,TGTGCCAGCAGTGGACAGGTCCCCTACGAGCAGTACTTC
TRBV7-9,TRBJ1-3,NA,TRBD1,CASSLAGGGNTIYF,TGTGCCAGCAGCTTAGCAGGGGGCGGGAACACCATATATTTT
TRBV19,TRBJ1-2,NA,NA,CASSTTVNYGYTF,TGTGCCAGTAGCACGACAGTAAACTATGGCTACACCTTC
TRBV7-6,TRBJ2-3,NA,TRBD2,CASSSTSGFTYF,TGTGCCAGCAGCTCGACTAGCGGGTTTACGTATTTT
TRBV4-2,TRBJ2-1,many,TRBD2,CASSQESSGGWNEQFF,TGTGCCAGCAGCCAAGAAAGTAGCGGGGGGTGGAATGAGCAGTTCTTC
TRBV7-6,TRBJ2-3,NA,TRBD2,CASSHRLAGGTDTQYF,TGTGCCAGCAGCCACCGACTAGCGGGGGGTACAGATACGCAGTATTTT
TRBV28,TRBJ1-5,NA,NA,CASSFGSYSNQPQHF,TGTGCCAGCAGTTTCGGTAGTTATAGCAATCAGCCCCAGCATTTT
TRBV11-3,TRBJ2-1,NA,NA,CASSPGGRLEQFF,TGTGCCAGCAGCCCAGGAGGGAGGTTAGAGCAGTTCTTC
TRBV5-1,TRBJ2-3,NA,NA,CASSLMQGTDTQYF,TGCGCCAGCAGCTTGATGCAGGGCACAGATACGCAGTATTTT
TRBV4-1,TRBJ2-1,NA,TRBD2,CASSQDRLAGDNEQFF,TGCGCCAGCAGCCAAGATCGGCTAGCGGGGGACAATGAGCAGTTCTTC
TRBV28,TRBJ1-6,NA,NA,CASTGDNSPLHF,TGTGCCAGCACAGGGGATAATTCACCCCTCCACTTT
TRBV6-1,TRBJ1-4,NA,NA,CASSEGGLGEKLFF,TGTGCCAGCAGTGAGGGTGGGCTTGGAGAAAAACTGTTTTTT
TRBV27,TRBJ1-6,NA,NA,CASSVWGRSPLHF,TGTGCCAGCAGCGTTTGGGGGAGGTCACCCCTCCACTTT
TRBV5-1,TRBJ1-1,NA,NA,CASTKGGVGTEAFF,TGCGCCAGCACGAAAGGCGGGGTGGGCACTGAAGCTTTCTTT
TRBV6-2/TRBV6-3,TRBJ1-5,NA,NA,CASSEIIQGNNQPQHF,TGTGCCAGCAGCGAAATTATTCAGGGCAACAATCAGCCCCAGCATTTT
TRBV6-1,TRBJ2-5,NA,NA,CASSDRGLQRSETQYF,TGTGCCAGCAGTGACAGGGGCCTCCAGAGGTCGGAGACCCAGTACTTC
TRBV5-1,TRBJ1-4,NA,TRBD1,CASRGDSTNEKLFF,TGCGCCAGCAGGGGGGACAGTACTAATGAAAAACTGTTTTTT
TRBV27,TRBJ1-5,NA,TRBD1,CASSSSRGHQPQHF,TGTGCCAGCAGTTCGTCGAGGGGGCATCAGCCCCAGCATTTT
TRBV6-5,TRBJ1-2,once,TRBD1,CASRLGQRYGYTF,TGTGCCAGCAGACTGGGACAGCGCTATGGCTACACCTTC
TRBV4-3,TRBJ2-1,NA,NA,CASSQEQDHEQFF,TGCGCCAGCAGCCAAGAACAGGACCATGAGCAGTTCTTC
TRBV10-2,TRBJ2-3,NA,TRBD2,CASGGLAGVTDTQYF,TGCGCCAGCGGAGGGCTAGCGGGAGTCACAGATACGCAGTATTTT
TRBV21-1,TRBJ2-3,NA,NA,CASSKAVAGRSDTQYF,TGTGCCAGCAGCAAAGCAGTTGCAGGGAGGTCAGATACGCAGTATTTT
TRBV19,TRBJ1-5,once,NA,CASSIGQGGNQPQHF,TGTGCCAGTAGTATAGGGCAGGGTGGGAATCAGCCCCAGCATTTT
TRBV12-5,TRBJ2-7,NA,NA,CASGPDSYEQYF,TGTGCTAGTGGCCCCGACAGCTACGAGCAGTACTTC